The 10 T cell receptor beta chains below were found in one sample sequenced in a study of spatial heterogeneity in lung cancer. The time point is: blood at routine non-recurrence follow-up after resection. TCRdb fed the 5' RACE reads into MiXCR, producing one record per CDR3 protein. The table lists 55,000 to 75,000 distinct CDR3 sequences, roughly 9% of them singletons. The sample in question was PBMCs, obtained at follow-up. These receptor sequences come from a female donor with early-stage non-small cell lung cancer.

The V and J genes are TRBV19 and TRBJ1-6; 9 bases are a match to TRBD1. CDR1 LNHDA and CDR2 SQIVND come from the germline V gene (reference sequence). The J segment lost 5 bases and the V segment lost 3 bases, leaving 5 bases of the junction unmatched. The CDR3 consists of 16 residues. The CDR3 region has the DNA TGTGCCAGTAGTATGACAGGGGGACGGGATAATTCACCCCTCCACTTT. This codes for CASSMTGGRDNSPLHF.

The rearrangement uses TRBV12-3 or TRBV12-4 and TRBJ2-1; 7 bases are shared with TRBD2. The length of the CDR3 is 15 residues. V lost 1 base and J lost 2; bases outside the gene matches: 2. CDR3 sequence (DNA): TGTGCCAGCAGTTTAGAGGGAGGGCCCTACAATGAGCAGTTCTTC. Protein: CASSLEGGPYNEQFF.

At least ten counts were recorded for this clonotype. The rearrangement joins TRBV20-1 to TRBJ2-7, with 7 bases that match TRBD1. CDR3 length: 15 residues. CDR1 DFQATT and CDR2 SNEGSKA come from the germline V gene (reference sequence). Trimming removed 5 bases from V and 0 bases from J; junction bases left unmatched: 10. The chain's CDR3 is CSAPDLDRDSYEQYF. CDR3 DNA: TGCAGTGCTCCCGATCTAGACAGGGACTCCTACGAGCAGTACTTC.

This clonotype has at least ten counts. This chain connects TRBV10-3 to TRBJ2-2; possibly TRBD2 for D (5 bases). V was shortened by 4 bases and J by 4 bases, with 13 bases between the two germline ends. CDR1 is ENHRY, CDR2 SYGVKD, per germline. The CDR3 spans 15 residues. CDR3 in DNA: TGTGCCATCAGTGTGGAAGGCCGGGGCACCGGGGAGCTGTTTTTT. As protein: CAISVEGRGTGELFF.

This clonotype has at least ten counts. The J gene is TRBJ1-2, the V gene TRBV5-1; D possibly corresponds to TRBD1 (6 bases). Germline V gives CDR1 SGHRS, CDR2 YFSETQ. The V and J ends lost 1 base and 3 bases respectively, with 19 bases between them. This CDR3 region has 17 residues. CDR3 in DNA: TGCGCCAGCAGCTTGCTCTGGGGGCAGGGGCAGGACTATGGCTACACCTTC. Amino acids: CASSLLWGQGQDYGYTF.

J is TRBJ2-1 and V is TRBV7-9; either TRBD1 or TRBD2 may fit D (6 bases each). The CDR3 has 17 amino acids. V was shortened by 5 bases and J by 10 bases, with 27 bases between the two germline ends. Germline V lookup: CDR1 SEHNR, CDR2 FQNEAQ (reference sequence). In nucleotides, the CDR3 is TGTGCCAGCAGCGCGAACCTTCCCGGGGGCCCGCACGCGGAGCAGTTCTTC. Translated: CASSANLPGGPHAEQFF.

This clonotype was counted ten times or more. One end of the junction varies from germline; a read error may be responsible. This chain joins TRBV6-5 and TRBJ1-1; TRBD1 matches 8 bases. Per germline, CDR1 MNHEY and CDR2 SVGAGI. The CDR3 totals 11 residues. CDR3 DNA: TGTGCCAGCAGGGGTGGACAGGGAAGGCTTTTT. This encodes CASRGGQGRLF.

The chain couples TRBV10-3 to TRBJ1-4, with D possibly being TRBD1 (6 bases). The germline V gene has CDR1 ENHRY and CDR2 SYGVKD. The V end lost 3 bases, the J end lost 6 bases, and 14 bases lay between the germline ends. This CDR3 has 15 residues. CDR3 bases: TGTGCCATCAGTGAAGGGGGACCGGAGGATGAAAAACTGTTTTTT. It codes for CAISEGGPEDEKLFF.

This clonotype was counted ten times or more. V gene TRBV7-6 combines with J gene TRBJ2-7, with TRBD2 matching 16 bases. Germline CDR1 SGHVS, CDR2 FNYEAQ. The CDR3 runs 19 residues. V gave up 0 bases and J gave up 0 bases; unmatched junction bases: 5. The CDR3, as DNA: TGTGCCAGCAGCTTAGCGCCGGGACTAGCGGGAGGGAGCTCCTACGAGCAGTACTTC. This encodes CASSLAPGLAGGSSYEQYF.

This clonotype was found once. The CDR3: CASSLGDGDTQYF. The CDR3 bases are TGTGCCAGCAGCCTTGGCGACGGGGATACGCAGTATTTT. The chain joins TRBV6-6 to TRBJ2-3; D gene ambiguous. Germline values: CDR1 MNHNY, CDR2 SVGAGI (reference sequence). This CDR3 comprises 13 residues. Trimming pared 6 bases from V and 6 bases from J, leaving 13 bases between.